This entry features one T cell receptor (beta chain) sequence. What it recognizes is unknown. These data belong to a study of ipilimumab plus nivolumab after autologous stem cell transplantation. Study-level background: The myeloma group: high-risk transplant-naive, or relapse within 3 years after first autologous transplant. General observations from the study: The authors say TCR, Treg and microbiome findings warrant further study.

The method was immunoSEQ multiplex PCR; TCRdb's version includes in-frame clones alone and lacks a portion of them. The sample includes about 10,000 clones, about two thirds seen only once; the top ten take less than 20%. The trim removed 4 bases at V and 6 bases at J, leaving 11 bases unmatched. Germline CDR1 is MGHDK and CDR2 is SYGVNS. The CDR3 sequence is 15 residues long. This receptor was obtained from a female donor with multiple myeloma. V is TRBV25-1 and J is TRBJ1-1, with 7 bases lining up with TRBD1. Sample: PBMCs, taken in a trial of ipilimumab plus nivolumab as post-transplant consolidation. CDR3 DNA: TGTGCCAGCAGTGTATGGACAGGTGGTGGTTCTGAAGCTTTCTTT. It translates to CASSVWTGGGSEAFF.